This entry features one T cell receptor (beta chain) sequence. The data were taken from a study of molecular identifiers for immune sequencing clone quantification. TCRdb independently ran MiXCR on the PCR reads; one entry per CDR3 protein. The table shows 100,000 or so distinct CDR3 sequences, with about 21% occurring only once. The receptor's source is a human donor in good health. Some libraries in this study had Jurkat cell RNA spiked in. The source material was naive CD8+ T cells from blood, with Jurkat cell RNA spiked in. Described subset: FACS-sorted CD8+CD4-CCR7+CD45RA+ naive T cells.

CDR3 coding DNA: TGTGCCAGCAGCAGCTACAGGGACTCCTATAATTCACCCCTCCACTTT. Translation: CASSSYRDSYNSPLHF. The chain is built from TRBV7-9 and TRBJ1-6; perhaps TRBD1 as D (6 bases). Germline V gives CDR1 SEHNR, CDR2 FQNEAQ (reference sequence). The V end lost 5 bases, the J end lost 0 bases, and 11 bases lay between the germline ends. The CDR3 sequence is 16 residues long.